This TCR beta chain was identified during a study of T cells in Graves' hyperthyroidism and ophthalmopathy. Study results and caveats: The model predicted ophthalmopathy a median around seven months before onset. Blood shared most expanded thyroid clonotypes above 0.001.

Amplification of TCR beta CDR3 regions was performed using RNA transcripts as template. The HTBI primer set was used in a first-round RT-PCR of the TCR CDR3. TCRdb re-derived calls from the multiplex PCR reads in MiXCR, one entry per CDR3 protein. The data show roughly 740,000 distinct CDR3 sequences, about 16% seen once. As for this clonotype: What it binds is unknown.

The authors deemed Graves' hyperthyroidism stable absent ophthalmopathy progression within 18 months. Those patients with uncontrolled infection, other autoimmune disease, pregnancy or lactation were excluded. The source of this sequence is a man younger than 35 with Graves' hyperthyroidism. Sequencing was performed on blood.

The CDR3, as DNA: TGCAGTGCTAGAATCCCGACAGGGGGATTTACTGAAGCTTTCTTT. Amino acids: CSARIPTGGFTEAFF. This sequence joins TRBV20-1 and TRBJ1-1; the match to TRBD1 covers 9 bases. V gave up 2 bases and J gave up 5 bases; unmatched junction bases: 9. The CDR3 has 15 amino acids. Germline V lookup: CDR1 DFQATT, CDR2 SNEGSKA (reference sequence).